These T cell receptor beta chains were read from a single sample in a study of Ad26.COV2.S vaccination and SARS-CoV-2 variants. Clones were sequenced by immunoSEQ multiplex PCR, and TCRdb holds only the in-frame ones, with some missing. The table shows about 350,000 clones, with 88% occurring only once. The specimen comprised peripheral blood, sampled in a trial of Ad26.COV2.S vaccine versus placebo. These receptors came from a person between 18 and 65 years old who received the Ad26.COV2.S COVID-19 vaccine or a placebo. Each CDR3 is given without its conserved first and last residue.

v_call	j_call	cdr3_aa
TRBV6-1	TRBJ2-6	ASSGREPQLFHSGANVLT
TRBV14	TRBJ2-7	ASSQDLGDHEQY
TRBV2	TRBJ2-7	ASNGDRATYEQY
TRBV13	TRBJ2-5	ASSDREDQY
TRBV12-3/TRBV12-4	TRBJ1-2	ASSLGQGVGYT
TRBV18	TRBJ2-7	ASSPVGTGVPYEQY
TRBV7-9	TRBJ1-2	ASSLGTSGYT
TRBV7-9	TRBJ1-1	ASTLTGIGTEAF
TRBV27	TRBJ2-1	ASSLGGTYNEQF
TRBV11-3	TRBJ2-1	ASSLLMGAGVNNEQF
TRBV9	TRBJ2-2	ASSVGTSGGHNTGELF
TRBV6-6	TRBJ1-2	ASSYGTGNYGYT
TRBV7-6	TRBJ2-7	ASSPPDRGRSEQY
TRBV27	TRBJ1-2	ASSYLSGQGKES
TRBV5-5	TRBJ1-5	ASRFAAGGTMQPQH
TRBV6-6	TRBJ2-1	ASSYTGGLSNEQF
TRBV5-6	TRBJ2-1	ASSPVIWAPYNEQF
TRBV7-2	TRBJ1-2	ASSLAPTGGYGYT
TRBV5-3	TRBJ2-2	ARSPPGLAGAGSGELF
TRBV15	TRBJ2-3	ATSHSLAADTQY